These 2 T cell receptor beta chains came from one sample sequenced in a study of CD8 T cells in Susac syndrome (dated by TCRdb to between 2018 and 2021). The library was obtained by the immunoSEQ multiplex PCR assay. RNA was extracted using the RNeasy kit, and roughly 0.5 to 1 microgram was reverse transcribed with random hexamers. Using fastp trimming at Q25 and MiXCR clonotype assembly, TCRdb reanalyzed the public sequencing data and kept in-frame beta chains. Records with the same CDR3 protein are collapsed into one entry carrying the most frequent genes and DNA. Within this sample are 250,000 to 300,000 distinct CDR3 sequences, with about 82% of them counted one time only. 0.2% to 0.25% of the sample belongs to the ten largest clones. The sequenced material came from CD8+ T cells from PBMCs. These TCRs come from a human donor with multiple sclerosis.

The table lists this clonotype with a count of one. The gene calls are TRBV21-1 and TRBJ2-7. TRBV21-1 is shown as a pseudogene. This CDR3 comprises 15 residues. CDR3 loop: CASRAIECCQYEQYF. The CDR3 DNA is TGTGCCAGCAGGGCTATTGAATGTTGCCAATACGAGCAGTACTTC.

This chain uses TRBV4-2 with TRBJ1-4; D ambiguous. CDR3 size: 13 residues. CDR1 LGHNA and CDR2 YNFKEQ come from the germline V gene. Trimming took 3 bases from V and 8 from J, leaving 10 bases between them. CDR3: CASSQGSGEKLFF. CDR3 DNA: TGTGCCAGCAGCCAGGGATCGGGGGAAAAACTGTTTTTT.